The 11 T cell receptor beta chains below all came from one sample that was sequenced in a study of cytomegalovirus exposure and HLA in healthy donors. 13 Jbeta primers and 60 Vbeta primers were used for the PCR. The data were produced by immunoSEQ multiplex PCR, yet TCRdb's version contains in-frame clones alone and is incomplete. The sample includes fewer than 90,000 clones, 78% of them seen just once. Sequenced: PBMCs. These TCRs come from a male donor in good health and CMV-seropositive.

The CDR3 coding sequence is TGTGCCACCAGCAGAGACCAACAGCCCCAGCATTTT. It encodes CATSRDQQPQHF. J is TRBJ1-5 and V is TRBV15; the D is unclear. Trimming pared 0 bases from V and 7 bases from J, leaving 4 bases between. The CDR3 covers 12 residues. The germline gives CDR1 LNHNV, CDR2 YYDKDF (reference sequence).

The CDR3 reads CSAESEVYYTF. The DNA for the CDR3 is TGCAGTGCCGAAAGCGAGGTGTACTACACCTTC. The chain joins TRBV20-1 to TRBJ1-2; D unresolved. The V end was cut by 6 bases, the J end by 10 bases, with 15 bases between. Germline values: CDR1 DFQATT, CDR2 SNEGSKA (reference sequence). The CDR3 spans 11 residues.

The rearrangement uses TRBV28 and TRBJ1-1; 8 bases match TRBD1. The CDR3 covers 14 residues. Germline CDR1 reads MDHEN; CDR2 reads SYDVKM. The V gene end was trimmed by 6 bases and the J gene end by 1 base; junction bases not matched to a gene: 4. CDR3 in amino acids: CASRLTGANTEAFF. Written as DNA, the CDR3 is TGTGCCAGCAGACTGACAGGGGCGAACACTGAAGCTTTCTTT.

This clone was picked up one time. V is TRBV11-2 and J is TRBJ2-1; the D gene is possibly TRBD2 (5 bases). The CDR3 has 13 residues. Germline loops: CDR1 SGHAT, CDR2 FQNNGV. Between the trimmed V and J ends, which lost 4 bases and 1 base, there was a span of 5 bases. The CDR3 DNA reads TGTGCCAGCAGCTCGGGGTCCTACAATGAGCAGTTCTTC. Protein product: CASSSGSYNEQFF.

The chain employs TRBV30 and TRBJ1-2, with 8 bases that match TRBD1. The junction had 16 bases not matched to a gene; V was cut back by 5 bases and J by 8 bases. CDR1 is GTSNPN, CDR2 SVGIG, per germline (reference sequence). The CDR3 spans 15 residues. CDR3 nucleotide sequence: TGTGCCTGGGGTAGTGGGGCAGGGGGCGGCCAGGGCTACACCTTC. Translation: CAWGSGAGGGQGYTF.

This clone was seen just once. The chain is built from TRBV19 and TRBJ1-2, with TRBD1 identical over 10 bases. CDR3 length: 12 amino acids. Germline assignment: CDR1 LNHDA and CDR2 SQIVND (reference sequence). V lost 8 bases and J lost 8; bases outside the gene matches: 5. The CDR3 sequence is CASRDRGSGYTF. DNA for the CDR3: TGTGCCAGTCGGGACAGGGGATCGGGCTACACCTTC.

V is TRBV9 and J is TRBJ1-2, with no clear D. The CDR3 has 13 amino acids. Germline CDR1 is SGDLS and CDR2 is YYNGEE. Trimming stripped 3 bases from V and 4 bases from J, with 10 bases between. The CDR3 DNA sequence: TGTGCCAGCAGCGACGGAGGAAGCTATGGCTACACCTTC. Amino acid sequence: CASSDGGSYGYTF.

The rearrangement uses TRBV5-6 and TRBJ1-4; 9 nucleotides align to TRBD1. Per germline, CDR1 SGHDT and CDR2 YYEEEE. J gave up 7 bases and V 0 bases, and 7 bases lay outside the gene matches. The CDR3 has 16 amino acids. For the CDR3, the DNA is TGTGCCAGCAGCTTGGACCCGGGACAGGGAGTTGAAAAACTGTTTTTT. Encoded protein: CASSLDPGQGVEKLFF.

A few counts support this clone. The rearrangement joins TRBV6-5 to TRBJ2-1; possible D gene TRBD2, 6 bases. V shed 2 bases and J shed 8 bases, with 13 bases lying between them. Germline values: CDR1 MNHEY, CDR2 SVGAGI. The CDR3 consists of 14 residues. CDR3 in amino acids: CASSYGRDGYEQFF. For the CDR3, the DNA is TGTGCCAGCAGTTACGGGCGGGATGGGTATGAGCAGTTCTTC.

The chain employs TRBV9 and TRBJ1-1; D is possibly TRBD1 (6 bases). The CDR3 has 14 amino acids. CDR1 is SGDLS and CDR2 is YYNGEE in the germline V gene. Trimming took off 1 base at V and 6 bases at J, with 13 bases between the two ends. The CDR3 DNA sequence: TGTGCCAGCAGCGTACTGGGGGCGTCATCTGAAGCTTTCTTT. The encoded protein is CASSVLGASSEAFF. The full variable domain, completed using reference TRBV9 and TRBJ1-1, is DSGVTQTPKHLITATGQRVTLRCSPRSGDLSVYWYQQSLDQGLQFLIQYYNGEERAKGNILERFSAQQFPDLHSELNLSSLELGDSALYFCASSVLGASSEAFFGQGTRLTVV.

This chain joins TRBV5-1 and TRBJ2-7, with D possibly matching TRBD2 (5 bases). Germline CDR1 reads SGHRS; CDR2 reads YFSETQ. There are 15 residues in the CDR3. Trimming stripped 4 bases from V and 3 bases from J, with 17 bases between. CDR3 amino acids: CASSGGGGGNYEQYF. In DNA form, the CDR3 reads TGCGCCAGCAGCGGCGGAGGAGGAGGTAACTACGAGCAGTACTTC.